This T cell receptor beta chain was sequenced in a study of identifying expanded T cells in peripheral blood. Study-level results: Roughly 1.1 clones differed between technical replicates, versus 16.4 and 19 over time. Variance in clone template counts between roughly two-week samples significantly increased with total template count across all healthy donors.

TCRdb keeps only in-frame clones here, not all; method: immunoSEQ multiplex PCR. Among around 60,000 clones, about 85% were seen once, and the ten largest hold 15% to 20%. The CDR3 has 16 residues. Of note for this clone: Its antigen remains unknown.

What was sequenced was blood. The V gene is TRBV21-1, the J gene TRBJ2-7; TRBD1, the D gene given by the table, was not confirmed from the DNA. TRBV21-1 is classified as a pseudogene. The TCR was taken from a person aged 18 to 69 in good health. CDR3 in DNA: TGTGCCAGCAGCAAGCCGGACAGGGGCGATTCCTACGAGCAGTACGTC. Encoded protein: CASSKPDRGDSYEQYV.